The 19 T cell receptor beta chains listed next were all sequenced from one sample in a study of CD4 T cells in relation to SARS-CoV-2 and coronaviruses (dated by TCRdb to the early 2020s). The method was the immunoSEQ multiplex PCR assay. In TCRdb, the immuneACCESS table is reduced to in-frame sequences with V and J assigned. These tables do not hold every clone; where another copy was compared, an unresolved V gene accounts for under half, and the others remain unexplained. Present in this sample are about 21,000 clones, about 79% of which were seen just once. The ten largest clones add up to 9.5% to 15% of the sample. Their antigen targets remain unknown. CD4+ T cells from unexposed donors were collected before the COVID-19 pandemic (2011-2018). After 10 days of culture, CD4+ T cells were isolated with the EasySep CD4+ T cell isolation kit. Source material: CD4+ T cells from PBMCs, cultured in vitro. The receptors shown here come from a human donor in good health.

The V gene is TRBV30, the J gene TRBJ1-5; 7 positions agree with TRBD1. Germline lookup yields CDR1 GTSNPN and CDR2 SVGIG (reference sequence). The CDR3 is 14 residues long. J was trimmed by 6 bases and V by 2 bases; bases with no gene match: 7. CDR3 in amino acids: CAWSLRTGGQPQHF. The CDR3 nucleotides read TGTGCCTGGAGTCTACGGACAGGAGGTCAGCCCCAGCATTTT.

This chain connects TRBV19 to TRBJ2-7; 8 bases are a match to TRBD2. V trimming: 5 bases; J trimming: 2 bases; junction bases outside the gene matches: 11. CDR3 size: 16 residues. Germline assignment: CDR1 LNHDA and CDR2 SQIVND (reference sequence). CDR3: CASSLTGLAGAYEQYF. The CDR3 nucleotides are TGTGCCAGTAGTCTAACTGGACTAGCCGGCGCCTACGAGCAGTACTTC. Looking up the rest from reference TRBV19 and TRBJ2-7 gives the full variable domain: DGGITQSPKYLFRKEGQNVTLSCEQNLNHDAMYWYRQDPGQGLRLIYYSQIVNDFQKGDIAEGYSVSREKKESFPLTVTSAQKNPTAFYLCASSLTGLAGAYEQYFGPGTRLTVT.

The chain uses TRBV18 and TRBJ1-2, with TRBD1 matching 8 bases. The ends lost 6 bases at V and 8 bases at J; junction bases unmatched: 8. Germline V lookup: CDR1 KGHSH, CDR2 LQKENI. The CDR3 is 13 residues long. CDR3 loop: CASSPETGVGYTF. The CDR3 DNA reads TGTGCCAGCTCCCCCGAGACAGGGGTGGGCTACACCTTC.

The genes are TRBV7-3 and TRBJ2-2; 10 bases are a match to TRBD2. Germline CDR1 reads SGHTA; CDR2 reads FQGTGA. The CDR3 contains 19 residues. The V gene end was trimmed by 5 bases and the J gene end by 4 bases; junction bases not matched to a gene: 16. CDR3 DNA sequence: TGTGCCAGCAGCCAACGGGGTCTAGCGGGAGATTTTAGCACCGGGGAGCTGTTTTTT. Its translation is CASSQRGLAGDFSTGELFF.

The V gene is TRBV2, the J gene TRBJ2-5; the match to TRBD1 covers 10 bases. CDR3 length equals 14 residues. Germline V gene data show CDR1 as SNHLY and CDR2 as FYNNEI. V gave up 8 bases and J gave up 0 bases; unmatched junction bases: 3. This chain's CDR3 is CASDRGRNQETQYF. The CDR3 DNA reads TGTGCCAGCGACAGGGGGCGGAACCAAGAGACCCAGTACTTC.

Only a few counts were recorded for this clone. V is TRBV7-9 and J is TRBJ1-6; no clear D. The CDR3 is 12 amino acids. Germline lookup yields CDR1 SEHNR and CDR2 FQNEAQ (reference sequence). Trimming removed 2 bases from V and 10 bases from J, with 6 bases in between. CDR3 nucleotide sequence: TGTGCCAGCAGCTTATTACAATCACCCCTCCACTTT. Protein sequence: CASSLLQSPLHF.

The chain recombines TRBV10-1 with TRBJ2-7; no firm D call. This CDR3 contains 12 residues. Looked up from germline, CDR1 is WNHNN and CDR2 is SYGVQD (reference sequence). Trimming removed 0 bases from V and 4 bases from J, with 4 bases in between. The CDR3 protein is CASSESEYEQYF. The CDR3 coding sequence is TGCGCCAGCAGTGAGTCGGAGTACGAGCAGTACTTC.

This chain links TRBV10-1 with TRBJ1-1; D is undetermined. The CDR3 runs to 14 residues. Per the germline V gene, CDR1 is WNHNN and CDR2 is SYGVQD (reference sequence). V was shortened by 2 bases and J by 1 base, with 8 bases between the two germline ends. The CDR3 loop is CASSEDATNTEAFF. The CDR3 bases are TGCGCCAGCAGTGAGGATGCCACGAACACTGAAGCTTTCTTT.

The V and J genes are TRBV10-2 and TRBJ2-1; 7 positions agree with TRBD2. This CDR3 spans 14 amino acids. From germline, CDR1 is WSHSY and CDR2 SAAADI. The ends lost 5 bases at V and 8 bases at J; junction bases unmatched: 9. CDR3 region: CASSQTSPWDEQFF. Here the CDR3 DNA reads TGCGCCAGCAGTCAGACTAGCCCTTGGGATGAGCAGTTCTTC.

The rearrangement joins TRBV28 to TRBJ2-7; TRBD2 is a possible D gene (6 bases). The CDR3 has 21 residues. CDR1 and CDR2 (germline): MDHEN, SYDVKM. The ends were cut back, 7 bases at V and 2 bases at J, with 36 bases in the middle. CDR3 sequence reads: CASNPTQFGGAASAMAYEQYF. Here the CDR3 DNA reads TGTGCCAGCAACCCCACCCAGTTCGGGGGAGCGGCTAGCGCGATGGCCTACGAGCAGTACTTC.

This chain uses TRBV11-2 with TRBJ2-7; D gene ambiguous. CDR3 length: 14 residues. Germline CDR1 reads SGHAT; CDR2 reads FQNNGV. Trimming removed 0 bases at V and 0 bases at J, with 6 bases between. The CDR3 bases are TGTGCCAGCAGCTTAGATGGTAGCTCCTACGAGCAGTACTTC. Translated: CASSLDGSSYEQYF. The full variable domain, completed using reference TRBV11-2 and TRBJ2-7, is EAGVAQSPRYKIIEKRQSVAFWCNPISGHATLYWYQQILGQGPKLLIQFQNNGVVDDSQLPKDRFSAERLKGVDSTLKIQPAKLEDSAVYLCASSLDGSSYEQYFGPGTRLTVT.

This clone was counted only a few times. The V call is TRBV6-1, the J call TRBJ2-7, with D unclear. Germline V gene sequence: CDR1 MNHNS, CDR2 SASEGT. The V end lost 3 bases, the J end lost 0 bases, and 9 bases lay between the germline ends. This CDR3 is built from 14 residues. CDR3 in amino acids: CASSEYLSSYEQYF. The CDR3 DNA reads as TGTGCCAGCAGTGAGTACCTCAGCTCCTACGAGCAGTACTTC.

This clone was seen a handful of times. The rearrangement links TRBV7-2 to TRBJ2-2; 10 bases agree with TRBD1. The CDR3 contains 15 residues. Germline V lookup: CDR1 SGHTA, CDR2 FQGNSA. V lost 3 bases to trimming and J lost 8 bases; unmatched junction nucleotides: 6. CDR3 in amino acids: CASSFGQGEAGELFF. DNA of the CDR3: TGTGCCAGCAGCTTCGGACAGGGGGAGGCGGGGGAGCTGTTTTTT.

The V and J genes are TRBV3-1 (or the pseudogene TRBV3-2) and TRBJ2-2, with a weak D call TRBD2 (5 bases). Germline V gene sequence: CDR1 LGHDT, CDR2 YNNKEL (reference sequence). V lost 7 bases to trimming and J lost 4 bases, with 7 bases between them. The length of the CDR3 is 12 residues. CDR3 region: CASKRPTGELFF. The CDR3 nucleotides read TGTGCCAGCAAGCGGCCCACCGGGGAGCTGTTTTTT.

CDR3: CAISDSQGRDTEAFF. DNA of the CDR3: TGTGCCATCAGTGACTCCCAGGGCAGGGACACTGAAGCTTTCTTT. The chain recombines TRBV10-3 with TRBJ1-1; D may be TRBD1 (5 bases). Germline V gene sequence: CDR1 ENHRY, CDR2 SYGVKD. Between the trimmed V and J ends, which lost 3 bases and 3 bases, there was a span of 14 bases. This CDR3 contains 15 residues.

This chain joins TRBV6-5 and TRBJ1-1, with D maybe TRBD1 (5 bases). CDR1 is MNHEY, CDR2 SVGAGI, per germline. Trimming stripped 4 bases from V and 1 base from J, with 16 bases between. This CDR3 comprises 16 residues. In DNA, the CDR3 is TGTGCCAGCAGTTCCCAGCCCGGGACCGCGAACACTGAAGCTTTCTTT. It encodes CASSSQPGTANTEAFF.

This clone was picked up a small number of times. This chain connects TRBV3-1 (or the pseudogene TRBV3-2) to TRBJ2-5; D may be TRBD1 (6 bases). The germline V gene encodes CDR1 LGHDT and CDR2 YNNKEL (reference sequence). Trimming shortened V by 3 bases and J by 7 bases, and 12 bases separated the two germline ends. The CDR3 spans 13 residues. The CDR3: CASSQSGEGTQYF. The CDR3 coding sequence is TGTGCCAGCAGCCAGTCAGGGGAAGGGACCCAGTACTTC.

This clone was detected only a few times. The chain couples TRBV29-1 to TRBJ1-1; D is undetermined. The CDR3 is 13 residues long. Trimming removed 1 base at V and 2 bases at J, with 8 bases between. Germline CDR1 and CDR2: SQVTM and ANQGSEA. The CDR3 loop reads CSVEGVGNTEAFF. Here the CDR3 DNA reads TGCAGCGTTGAAGGGGTGGGAAACACTGAAGCTTTCTTT.

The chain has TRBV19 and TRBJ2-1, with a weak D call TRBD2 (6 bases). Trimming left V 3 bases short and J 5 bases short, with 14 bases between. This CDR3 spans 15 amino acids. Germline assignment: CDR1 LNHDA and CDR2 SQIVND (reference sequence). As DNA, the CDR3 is TGTGCCAGTAGTATCCGAGCGGGCCTGAACAATGAGCAGTTCTTC. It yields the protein CASSIRAGLNNEQFF.